This T cell receptor (beta chain) is from a study of STAT5B mutations in CD4+ large granular lymphocyte leukemia. Method: immunoSEQ multiplex PCR; TCRdb's copy keeps in-frame clones and lacks some. Among just over 25,000 clones listed, approximately 81% were seen once. Germline V lookup: CDR1 SGHTS, CDR2 YDEGEE. V dropped 1 base and J dropped 0 bases, with 11 bases sitting between them. This CDR3 has 16 amino acids. In this sample, this clone turned up once. This TCR was sampled from a human donor in good health. V usage is TRBV5-8 and J usage is TRBJ1-3, with D perhaps TRBD1 (6 bases). The sample taken for sequencing was CD4+ T cells from blood buffy coats. Here the CDR3 DNA reads TGTGCCAGCAGCTTGTGGGCAGGGGACTCTGGAAACACCATATATTTT. Amino acids: CASSLWAGDSGNTIYF. Full variable domain (outside the CDR3, taken from reference TRBV5-8 and TRBJ1-3): EAGVTQSPTHLIKTRGQQATLRCSPISGHTSVYWYQQALGLGLQFLLWYDEGEERNRGNFPPRFSGRQFPNYSSELNVNALELEDSALYLCASSLWAGDSGNTIYFGEGSWLTVV.